A single T cell receptor (beta chain) is shown here with its context. Its antigen is not yet known. No quality values exist for individual bases; no much larger clone is one base distant. The entry originates in a study of blood T cell repertoires in COVID-19 (dated by TCRdb to the early 2020s). Regarding the study in general: Collaborator samples came from the United States, Italy and Spain and covered acute and convalescent phases of COVID-19. The material from the prospective study consisted of cDNA or gDNA derived from T cells, B-cell-depleted T cells, or PBMCs. Subjects who had been exposed to COVID-19, were actively infected with it, or had recovered from it provided the deeply sampled blood TCRbeta repertoires that made up the dataset. The repertoires were released in a freely available public database intended as a resource for research on the immune response to SARS-CoV-2. The samples were drawn from two sources: the first 160 participants of the ongoing ImmuneRACE study, and 950 to 1,500 subjects contributed by 6 global collaborators. The sample metadata nearly always contained a de-identified subject ID, COVID-19 status, age in years and sex. Where available, HLA class I and class II types were obtained from metadata supplied by the sample provider rather than from assay-based typing.

Participants in the prospective study were enrolled through a virtual design, were aged about 18 to 100 years, and lived in 20 to 30 United States geographic areas. Cohort assignment in the prospective study relied on participant-reported clinical history from a screening survey and a study questionnaire. Exposed participants had been in contact, within 2 weeks of entering the study, with a person who had a PCR-confirmed or clinician-diagnosed case of COVID-19. Mobile phlebotomists in the prospective study collected whole blood, serum and a nasopharyngeal or oropharyngeal swab from every participant. Additional blood draws and questionnaires over a 2-month period could optionally be provided by prospective study participants. Blood samples from the prospective study were shipped frozen or at room temperature prior to DNA extraction. The paper's findings and limits, for the study overall: Clinical and demographic metadata were provided uncurated, with the amount varying by source and participant.

TCRbeta CDR3 regions were amplified from genomic DNA using the immunoSEQ Assay, a bias-controlled multiplex PCR. The study's processing was this. Within the assay, amplification of reference gene primers was used to estimate how many nucleated cells each sample contained. To quantify the absolute abundance of each unique TCRbeta CDR3 rearrangement, sequence reads were collapsed and filtered. Productive Simpson clonality was computed per sample as the square root of Simpson's diversity index over productive rearrangements. Drawn from immuneACCESS, this table holds only the in-frame rearrangements with V and J called that TCRdb kept. Clones are partly lost; checked studies trace under half to an unresolved V gene and leave the rest unexplained. V, J and clone size were drawn from that table, and D and trimming were deduced from the DNA. Present in this sample are about 140,000 clones, approximately 80% of which were seen just once. The top ten clones comprise approximately 1.6% of the sample.

V is trimmed back by 0 bases and J by 4 bases, and the junction contains 11 bases that no gene match accounts for. As encoded in the germline V gene (reference sequence), CDR1 is GTSNPN while CDR2 is SVGIG. Counted from cysteine to phenylalanine, this CDR3 has 17 amino acids. Of all the DNA, just the CDR3 is kept, 51 bases in frame from base 1. The chain joins TRBV30 to TRBJ2-2, and 7 junction bases match TRBD1. The source is a woman aged 18-30 years who had been exposed to COVID-19. Sequenced: PBMCs or T cells enriched from blood (not recorded which). This receptor has the CDR3 CAWSVRFTGVGTGELFF. The nucleotides read TGTGCCTGGAGTGTACGATTCACAGGGGTGGGCACCGGGGAGCTGTTTTTT.